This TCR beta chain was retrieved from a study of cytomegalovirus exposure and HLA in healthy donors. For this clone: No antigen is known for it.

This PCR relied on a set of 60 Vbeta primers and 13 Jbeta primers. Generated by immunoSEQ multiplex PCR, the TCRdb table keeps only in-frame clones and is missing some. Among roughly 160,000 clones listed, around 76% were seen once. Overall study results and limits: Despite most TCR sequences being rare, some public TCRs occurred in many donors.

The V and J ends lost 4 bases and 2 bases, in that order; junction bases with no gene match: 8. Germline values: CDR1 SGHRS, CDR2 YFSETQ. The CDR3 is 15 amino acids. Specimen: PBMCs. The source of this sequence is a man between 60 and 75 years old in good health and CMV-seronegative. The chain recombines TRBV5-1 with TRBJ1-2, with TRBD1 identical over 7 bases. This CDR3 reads CASSETTQGNYGYTF. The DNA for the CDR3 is TGCGCCAGCAGCGAAACTACACAGGGGAACTATGGCTACACCTTC.